These 12 T cell receptor beta chains share one sample of origin, sequenced in a study of human T cells and chemical hapten exposure. As to time point: patch test 2, 6 weeks after DPC sensitization. Described treatment: therapeutic diphenylcyclopropenone sensitization with weekly scalp DPC. TCRdb reanalysed the RACE reads using MiXCR and keeps one entry per CDR3 protein. The sample contains some 350,000 distinct CDR3 sequences, about 6.9% of which appear only once. Sequenced material: whole blood, taken in connection with sensitization to the hapten diphenylcyclopropenone (DPC). Receptors originate from a woman between 18 and 29 years old with alopecia areata. Some clones in this sample may be carry-over from other donors' samples.

The V call is TRBV7-8, the J call TRBJ1-4; D is undetermined. The germline gives CDR1 SGHVS, CDR2 FQNEAQ. This CDR3 spans 12 amino acids. Deletions cut 0 bases from V and 7 bases from J, with 3 bases between. CDR3 amino acids: CASSLASEKLFF. CDR3 in DNA: TGTGCCAGCAGCTTAGCAAGTGAAAAACTGTTTTTT.

There are a few counts of this clonotype. The V gene is TRBV9, the J gene TRBJ2-6, with a possible D match to TRBD1 (6 bases). V was pared by 3 bases and J by 19 bases, with 20 bases between. This CDR3 spans 13 amino acids. Germline loops: CDR1 SGDLS, CDR2 YYNGEE. The chain's CDR3 is CASSALLTGPLTF. In DNA form, the CDR3 reads TGTGCCAGCAGCGCCCTCTTGACAGGCCCTCTAACTTTC.

This clonotype has at least ten counts. The chain couples TRBV29-1 to TRBJ2-2, with D possibly TRBD2 on 6 matching bases. Per the germline V gene, CDR1 is SQVTM and CDR2 is ANQGSEA. V gave up 4 bases and J gave up 4 bases, with 13 bases separating them. The CDR3 consists of 14 residues. CDR3 DNA sequence: TGCAGCGTTGTACGCGGGGCGTCCACCGGGGAGCTGTTTTTT. Amino acid sequence: CSVVRGASTGELFF.

The rearrangement links TRBV12-3 or TRBV12-4 to TRBJ1-1, with 8 bases that match TRBD1. V dropped 5 bases and J dropped 4; count of bases not matched to a gene: 6. This CDR3 comprises 14 residues. The DNA for the CDR3 is TGTGCCAGCAGTGGACAGGGTCATCGCACTGAAGCTTTCTTT. Protein product: CASSGQGHRTEAFF.

This clonotype was observed a handful of times. The chain joins TRBV5-1 to TRBJ1-4; 9 nucleotides line up with TRBD1. Germline lookup yields CDR1 SGHRS and CDR2 YFSETQ. The CDR3 is 15 amino acids. V trimming: 1 base; J trimming: 7 bases; junction bases outside the gene matches: 5. CDR3 in DNA: TGCGCCAGCAGCTTGACGGGACAGGGAACTGAAAAACTGTTTTTT. Translation: CASSLTGQGTEKLFF. Filled out from reference TRBV5-1 and TRBJ1-4, the complete variable domain reads KAGVTQTPRYLIKTRGQQVTLSCSPISGHRSVSWYQQTPGQGLQFLFEYFSETQRNKGNFPGRFSGRQFSNSRSEMNVSTLELGDSALYLCASSLTGQGTEKLFFGSGTQLSVL.

This clonotype has just a few counts. The chain has TRBV7-9 and TRBJ1-1, with 7 nucleotides matching TRBD1. The CDR3 is 16 residues long. J gave up 0 bases and V 2 bases, and 6 bases lay outside the gene matches. CDR1 and CDR2 from the germline V gene are SEHNR and FQNEAQ (reference sequence). In nucleotides, the CDR3 is TGTGCCAGCAGCTTAATGCGAGGGGGCATGAACACTGAAGCTTTCTTT. Amino acids: CASSLMRGGMNTEAFF.

This clonotype was seen many times. The chain carries TRBV6-5 and TRBJ1-2, with 7 bases matching TRBD1. With 6 bases clipped from V and 5 bases from J, the junction kept 9 bases outside the gene matches. There are 14 residues in the CDR3. CDR1 MNHEY and CDR2 SVGAGI come from the germline V gene. CDR3 amino acids: CASSSRGEQYGYTF. CDR3 DNA: TGTGCCAGCAGCTCCAGGGGGGAGCAATATGGCTACACCTTC.

This clonotype was detected many times. The rearrangement links TRBV6-5 to TRBJ1-1; TRBD1 is a possible D gene (6 bases). Germline values: CDR1 MNHEY, CDR2 SVGAGI. The CDR3 totals 13 residues. V was pared by 6 bases and J by 6 bases, with 14 bases between. Written as DNA, the CDR3 is TGTGCCAGCAGGAAACAGGGCACGTCTGAAGCTTTCTTT. Its protein product is CASRKQGTSEAFF.

This clonotype was observed many times. The chain carries TRBV28 and TRBJ1-4, with 8 bases aligning to TRBD1. CDR3 size: 18 residues. J was trimmed by 6 bases and V by 4 bases; bases with no gene match: 16. Germline CDR1 MDHEN, CDR2 SYDVKM. The CDR3: CASSSLYRGSSGYEKLFF. The DNA for the CDR3 is TGTGCCAGCAGTTCACTTTACAGGGGGAGCTCGGGGTATGAAAAACTGTTTTTT.

The chain links TRBV7-2 to TRBJ1-2, with D possibly matching TRBD1 (6 bases). The CDR3 runs to 19 residues. The germline V gene has CDR1 SGHTA and CDR2 FQGNSA. V lost 5 bases, J lost 3 bases, and 28 bases lay in between. In DNA, the CDR3 is TGTGCCAGCAGCCCAGAAGGATCGTGGGACCAGGGGTCTTACTATGGCTACACCTTC. The encoded protein is CASSPEGSWDQGSYYGYTF.

The CDR3 loop is CASSFSSSGANVLTF. Here the CDR3 DNA reads TGTGCCAGCAGTTTTTCCAGCTCTGGGGCCAACGTCCTGACTTTC. The J gene is TRBJ2-6, the V gene TRBV27; D is ambiguous. CDR3 length: 15 residues. Per the germline V gene, CDR1 is MNHEY and CDR2 is SMNVEV (reference sequence). The V and J ends lost 3 bases and 0 bases respectively, with 6 bases between them.

In its sample, this clonotype was seen many times. The chain combines TRBV3-1 with TRBJ2-3; D is ambiguous. Trimming removed 6 bases from V and 4 bases from J, with 8 bases in between. In germline, CDR1 is LGHDT, CDR2 YNNKEL (reference sequence). The CDR3 totals 12 residues. The CDR3 protein is CASSPSSDTQYF. The CDR3 region has the DNA TGTGCCAGCAGTCCCAGCTCAGATACGCAGTATTTT.